The T cell receptor beta chain under discussion was sequenced for a study of blood T cell repertoires in COVID-19. Clones were sequenced by immunoSEQ multiplex PCR, and TCRdb holds only the in-frame ones, with some missing. Of more than 300,000 clones in the sample, around 88% were seen once. CDR3 size: 16 residues. The chain recombines TRBV1 with TRBJ2-1; no DNA check was done on the table's D call, TRBD1. TRBV1 is a documented pseudogene. The sequence came from a woman aged 45-59 years with acute or convalescent COVID-19. Sequencing was done on a sample of peripheral blood. In DNA form, the CDR3 reads TGCACCAGCAGCCGAAGCGTACAGGAGATCTACAATGAGCAGTTCTTC. Amino acid sequence: CTSSRSVQEIYNEQFF.